A single sample gave rise to the 10 T cell receptor beta chains below, sequenced in a study of blood T cell repertoires in COVID-19. Some clones are missing from TCRdb's copy, which holds only in-frame ones; the method was immunoSEQ multiplex PCR. This sample has some 520,000 clones, with about 88% found just once. Sequenced material: peripheral blood. The receptor set was obtained from a man aged 18 to 30 with COVID-19, enrolled during active disease.

The chain uses TRBV12-5 and TRBJ2-1, with D maybe TRBD2 (5 bases). V dropped 5 bases and J dropped 5 bases, with 10 bases sitting between them. The CDR3 has 13 residues. Germline V gene lookup returns CDR1 LGHNT and CDR2 FRNRAP. The CDR3 nucleotides read TGTGCTAGTGGTCCTACTAGAAACAATGAGCAGTTCTTC. Amino acid sequence: CASGPTRNNEQFF.

CDR3 nucleotides: TGTGCCAGCAGTGAGCCGGGGTGGGGTAAGACTGAAGCTTTCTTT. This encodes CASSEPGWGKTEAFF. J is TRBJ1-1 and V is TRBV6-1; D is unresolved. From germline, CDR1 is MNHNS and CDR2 SASEGT. The CDR3 runs 15 residues. V was clipped by 3 bases and J by 5 bases, with 16 bases between them.

The rearrangement joins TRBV20-1 to TRBJ2-2; D is ambiguous. The CDR3 has 14 amino acids. Germline assignment: CDR1 DFQATT and CDR2 SNEGSKA (reference sequence). With 3 bases removed from V and 0 bases from J, the gap between germline ends came to 8 bases. The CDR3 here is CSASWSANTGELFF. In DNA form, the CDR3 reads TGCAGTGCTAGTTGGTCAGCGAACACCGGGGAGCTGTTTTTT.

V and J are TRBV5-1 and TRBJ2-1, with a tentative D call TRBD1 (6 bases). This CDR3 is built from 15 residues. The germline V gene has CDR1 SGHRS and CDR2 YFSETQ. Trimming pared 1 base from V and 6 bases from J, leaving 14 bases between. The DNA for the CDR3 is TGCGCCAGCAGCTTGTTGGGGGCTAGCATCAATGAGCAGTTCTTC. Protein: CASSLLGASINEQFF.

The chain couples TRBV4-1 to TRBJ1-4; possible D gene TRBD1, 5 bases. CDR1 and CDR2 (germline): MGHRA, YSYEKL. V lost 0 bases and J lost 7, with 15 bases in between. This CDR3 is built from 16 residues. The CDR3 region has the DNA TGCGCCAGCAGCCAAGATCGGGAGGGAAGGGGTGAAAAACTGTTTTTT. Encoded protein: CASSQDREGRGEKLFF.

The chain links TRBV5-4 to TRBJ2-1; D is possibly TRBD2 (5 bases). This CDR3 has 15 amino acids. V dropped 4 bases and J dropped 7 bases, with 18 bases sitting between them. In germline, CDR1 is SGHNT, CDR2 YYREEE (reference sequence). This CDR3 reads CASSPTAQRSNEQFF. CDR3 nucleotide sequence: TGTGCCAGCAGCCCGACCGCTCAGCGGAGTAATGAGCAGTTCTTC.

The chain employs TRBV12-3 or TRBV12-4 and TRBJ2-7; 7 nucleotides line up with TRBD2. The CDR3 extends over 13 amino acids. Germline trimming cut 6 bases from V and 6 bases from J; bases unmatched to any gene: 8. CDR3 amino acids: CASRPGGLGEQYF. CDR3 DNA: TGTGCCAGCAGGCCGGGGGGTTTGGGCGAGCAGTACTTC.

The chain carries TRBV7-3 and TRBJ2-2, with D possibly being TRBD2 (5 bases). This CDR3 comprises 16 residues. V was clipped by 1 base and J by 2 bases, with 11 bases between them. Germline-derived CDR1 and CDR2 are SGHTA and FQGTGA. CDR3 nucleotide sequence: TGTGCCAGCAGCTTAAACGGCGGGTATAACACCGGGGAGCTGTTTTTT. Its protein product is CASSLNGGYNTGELFF.

The V and J genes are TRBV7-2 and TRBJ2-7; 8 bases map to TRBD1. Germline-derived CDR1 and CDR2 are SGHTA and FQGNSA. The CDR3 is 15 residues long. After removal of 1 base from V and 2 bases from J, the junction contained 4 bases not matched to a gene. CDR3 DNA sequence: TGTGCCAGCAGCTTAGTAGGGACAGGAGCCTACGAGCAGTACTTC. Translation gives CASSLVGTGAYEQYF. Variable domain in full (rest from reference TRBV7-2 and TRBJ2-7): GAGVSQSPSNKVTEKGKDVELRCDPISGHTALYWYRQSLGQGLEFLIYFQGNSAPDKSGLPSDRFSAERTGGSVSTLTIQRTQQEDSAVYLCASSLVGTGAYEQYFGPGTRLTVT.

The chain links TRBV20-1 to TRBJ2-1; 7 bases align to TRBD2. This CDR3 is built from 15 residues. J gave up 5 bases and V 5 bases, and 12 bases lay outside the gene matches. Germline V gives CDR1 DFQATT, CDR2 SNEGSKA (reference sequence). The CDR3, as DNA: TGCAGTGCTGGTGGAGCGGGGACCGAAAACAATGAGCAGTTCTTC. Encoded protein: CSAGGAGTENNEQFF.